This is a list of T cell receptor beta chains from one sample in a study of blood T cell repertoires in COVID-19. Only in-frame clones appear in the TCRdb table, and some are missing; sequencing was by immunoSEQ multiplex PCR. Of roughly 250,000 clones in the sample, roughly nine tenths were seen once. The source material was PBMCs or T cells enriched from blood (not recorded which). All receptors derive from a human donor in a cohort exposed to, infected with or recovered from COVID-19 (not recorded which). The donor label of this sample is uncertain. CDR3s include the opening cysteine and the closing phenylalanine or tryptophan. Each record gives: J gene, clone size, V gene, D gene, CDR3 DNA, CDR3 protein. A D gene is named only where the DNA matches it firmly. Clone sizes are given selectively: once, few, many, or a class where the clone is expanded.

j_call: TRBJ1-1; clone_size: -; v_call: TRBV12-3/TRBV12-4; d_call: -; cdr3_nt: TGTGCCAGCAGCAAAGAAGGGCGGGTAGCTTTCTTT; cdr3_aa: CASSKEGRVAFF
j_call: TRBJ2-5; clone_size: -; v_call: TRBV24-1; d_call: -; cdr3_nt: TGTGCCACCAGTGATCGCCGGGACACCGAAGAGACCCAGTACTTC; cdr3_aa: CATSDRRDTEETQYF
j_call: TRBJ1-2; clone_size: once; v_call: TRBV5-4; d_call: -; cdr3_nt: TGTGCCAGCAGCTTAGGGAGTAACTATGGCTACACCTTC; cdr3_aa: CASSLGSNYGYTF
j_call: TRBJ2-3; clone_size: -; v_call: TRBV18; d_call: -; cdr3_nt: TGTGCCAGCTCCCCCGACGGGTTGAACGCAGATACGCAGTATTTT; cdr3_aa: CASSPDGLNADTQYF
j_call: TRBJ1-1; clone_size: -; v_call: TRBV15; d_call: -; cdr3_nt: TGTGCCACCAGCAGAGATGCCGCCGGTGAAGCTTTCTTT; cdr3_aa: CATSRDAAGEAFF
j_call: TRBJ1-3; clone_size: -; v_call: TRBV6-4; d_call: -; cdr3_nt: TGTGCCAGCAGTGACTCTCGGAAAGGGGCAGACACCATATATTTT; cdr3_aa: CASSDSRKGADTIYF
j_call: TRBJ2-7; clone_size: -; v_call: TRBV27; d_call: TRBD1; cdr3_nt: TGTGCCAGCAGTTCCTACCCGGGACAGGGGTACCACGAGCAGTACTTC; cdr3_aa: CASSSYPGQGYHEQYF
j_call: TRBJ2-7; clone_size: -; v_call: TRBV4-3; d_call: -; cdr3_nt: TGCGCCAGCAGCCAAGATCGGTCAGGTTCCTACGAGCAGTACTTC; cdr3_aa: CASSQDRSGSYEQYF
j_call: TRBJ1-1; clone_size: -; v_call: TRBV12-5; d_call: -; cdr3_nt: TGTGCTAGTGGGATTACACGGAACACTGAAGCTTTCTTT; cdr3_aa: CASGITRNTEAFF
j_call: TRBJ1-1; clone_size: -; v_call: TRBV5-1; d_call: -; cdr3_nt: TGCGCCAGCAGCTTGGACCCGGGGAACACTGAAGCTTTCTTT; cdr3_aa: CASSLDPGNTEAFF
j_call: TRBJ2-7; clone_size: -; v_call: TRBV4-1; d_call: -; cdr3_nt: TGCGCCAGCAGCAAAGCCGCGAATGGCTACGAGCAGTACTTC; cdr3_aa: CASSKAANGYEQYF
j_call: TRBJ2-2; clone_size: -; v_call: TRBV19; d_call: TRBD2; cdr3_nt: TGTGCCAGTAGTATACTAGCGGGGGCGCCGAACACCGGGGAGCTGTTTTTT; cdr3_aa: CASSILAGAPNTGELFF
j_call: TRBJ2-3; clone_size: few; v_call: TRBV9; d_call: TRBD2; cdr3_nt: TGTGCCAGCAGCGTTATAGCGGGGACCACAGATACGCAGTATTTT; cdr3_aa: CASSVIAGTTDTQYF
j_call: TRBJ2-5; clone_size: -; v_call: TRBV18; d_call: -; cdr3_nt: TGTGCCAGCTCACTCCAACAAGAGACCCAGTACTTC; cdr3_aa: CASSLQQETQYF
j_call: TRBJ1-4; clone_size: -; v_call: TRBV5-4; d_call: TRBD1; cdr3_nt: TGTGCCAGCAGCACGGACGGACAGGGATCCCTAATTGGGGAACTGTTTTTT; cdr3_aa: CASSTDGQGSLIGELFF
j_call: TRBJ1-2; clone_size: -; v_call: TRBV2; d_call: -; cdr3_nt: TGTGCCAGCCGGGGGGGGAGGAACTATGGCTACACCTTC; cdr3_aa: CASRGGRNYGYTF
j_call: TRBJ2-6; clone_size: -; v_call: TRBV5-8; d_call: -; cdr3_nt: TGTGCCAGCAGCTTGGGAGGCCTCGGGGGGGCCAACGTCCTGACTTTC; cdr3_aa: CASSLGGLGGANVLTF
j_call: TRBJ1-2; clone_size: -; v_call: TRBV6-1; d_call: TRBD1; cdr3_nt: TGTGCCAGCAGTGAAGGGACAGGGGGCAGCTATGGCTACACCTTC; cdr3_aa: CASSEGTGGSYGYTF
j_call: TRBJ1-1; clone_size: -; v_call: TRBV13; d_call: -; cdr3_nt: TGTGCCAGCAGCTTAATGGCAGGTCGCACTGAAGCTTTCTTT; cdr3_aa: CASSLMAGRTEAFF
j_call: TRBJ2-7; clone_size: -; v_call: TRBV28; d_call: TRBD1; cdr3_nt: TGTGCCAGCAGCGCCGGGACAGGGGGGCAGTACTTC; cdr3_aa: CASSAGTGGQYF
j_call: TRBJ1-1; clone_size: -; v_call: TRBV19; d_call: -; cdr3_nt: TGTGCCAGTACCGCCGGCGGGTATAACACTGAAGCTTTCTTT; cdr3_aa: CASTAGGYNTEAFF
j_call: TRBJ2-1; clone_size: -; v_call: TRBV7-2; d_call: -; cdr3_nt: TGTGCCAGCAGCTTAGATCCTAGCGCCTACAATGAGCAGTTCTTC; cdr3_aa: CASSLDPSAYNEQFF
j_call: TRBJ2-6; clone_size: many; v_call: TRBV4-2; d_call: TRBD1; cdr3_nt: TGTGCCAGCAGCCAGGGACAGGACTCTGGGGCCAACGTCCTGACTTTC; cdr3_aa: CASSQGQDSGANVLTF